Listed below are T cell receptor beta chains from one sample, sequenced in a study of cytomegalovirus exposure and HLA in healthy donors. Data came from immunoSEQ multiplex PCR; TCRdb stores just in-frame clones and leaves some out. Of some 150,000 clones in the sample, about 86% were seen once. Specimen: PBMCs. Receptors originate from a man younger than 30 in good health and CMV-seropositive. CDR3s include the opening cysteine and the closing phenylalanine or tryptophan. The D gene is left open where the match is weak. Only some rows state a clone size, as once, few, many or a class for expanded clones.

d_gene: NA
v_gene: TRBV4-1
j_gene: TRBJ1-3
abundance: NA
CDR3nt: TGCGCCAGCAGCCAAGCGGTAAACCCCTATAACTCTGGAAACACCATATATTTT
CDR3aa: CASSQAVNPYNSGNTIYF

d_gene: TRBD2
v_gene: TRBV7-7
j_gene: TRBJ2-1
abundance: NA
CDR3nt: TGTGCCAGCAGCTTAGGCCTAGCGGGGGGGAGCTCCTACAATGAGCAGTTCTTC
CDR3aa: CASSLGLAGGSSYNEQFF

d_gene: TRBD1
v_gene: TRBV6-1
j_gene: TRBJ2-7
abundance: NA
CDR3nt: TGTGCCAGCACCCGGGACAGCCGATCCTACGAGCAGTACTTC
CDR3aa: CASTRDSRSYEQYF

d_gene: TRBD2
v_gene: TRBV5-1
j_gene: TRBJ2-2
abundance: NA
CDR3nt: TGCGCCAGCAGGGCAACTAGCGGGGGGCTTGACACCGGGGAGCTGTTTTTT
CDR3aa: CASRATSGGLDTGELFF

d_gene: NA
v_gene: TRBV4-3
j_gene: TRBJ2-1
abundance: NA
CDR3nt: TGCGCCAGCAGCCAAGAAGGCCTGGGCCAGGGCTACAATGAGCAGTTCTTC
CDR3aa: CASSQEGLGQGYNEQFF

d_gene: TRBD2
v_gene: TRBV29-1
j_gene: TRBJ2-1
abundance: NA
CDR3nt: TGCAGCGTGGGGCTAGCGGGGAGAACCTACAATGAGCAGTTCTTC
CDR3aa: CSVGLAGRTYNEQFF

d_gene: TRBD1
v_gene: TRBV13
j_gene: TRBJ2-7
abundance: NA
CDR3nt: TGTGCCAGCCCAGGACCACACGGACAGGGCGAGCAGTACTTC
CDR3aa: CASPGPHGQGEQYF

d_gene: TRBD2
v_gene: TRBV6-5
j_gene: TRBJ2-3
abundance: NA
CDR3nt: TGTGCCAGCAGTTACCGACTAGCGGGGACAGATACGCAGTATTTT
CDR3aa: CASSYRLAGTDTQYF

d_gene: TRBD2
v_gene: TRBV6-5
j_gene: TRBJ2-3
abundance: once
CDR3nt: TGTGCCAGCAGAACCCGCGGGGGGGCAACAGATACGCAGTATTTT
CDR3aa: CASRTRGGATDTQYF

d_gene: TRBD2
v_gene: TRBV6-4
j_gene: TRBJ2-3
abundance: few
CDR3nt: TGTGCCAGCAGTGACTCTCCTAGCGGGGGCACAGATACGCAGTATTTT
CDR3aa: CASSDSPSGGTDTQYF

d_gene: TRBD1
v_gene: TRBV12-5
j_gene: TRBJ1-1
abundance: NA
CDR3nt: TGTGCTAGTGGAAGGGGACAGTTGGACACTGAAGCTTTCTTT
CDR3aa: CASGRGQLDTEAFF

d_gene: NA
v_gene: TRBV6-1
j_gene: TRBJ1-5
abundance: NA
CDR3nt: TGTGCCAGCAGTGAAGGACAGAATCAGCCCCAGCATTTT
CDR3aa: CASSEGQNQPQHF

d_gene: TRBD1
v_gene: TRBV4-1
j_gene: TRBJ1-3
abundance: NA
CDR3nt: TGCGCCAGCAGCCAAGATGGGACAGCTGGAAACACCATATATTTT
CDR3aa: CASSQDGTAGNTIYF

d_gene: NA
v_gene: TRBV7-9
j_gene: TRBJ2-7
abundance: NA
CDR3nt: TGTGCCAGCAGCTTGAGCGGAACAACCAACGAGCAGTACTTC
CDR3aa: CASSLSGTTNEQYF

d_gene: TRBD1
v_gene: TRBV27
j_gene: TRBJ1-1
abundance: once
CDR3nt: TGTGCCAGCAGTTTCCGACAGGGGTCTATGAACACTGAAGCTTTCTTT
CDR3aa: CASSFRQGSMNTEAFF

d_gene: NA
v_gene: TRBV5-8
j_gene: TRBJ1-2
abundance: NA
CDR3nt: TGTGCCAGCAGCCCCGATACTCGCTATGGCTACACCTTC
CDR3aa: CASSPDTRYGYTF

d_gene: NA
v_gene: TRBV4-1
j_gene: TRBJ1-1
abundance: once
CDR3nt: TGCGCCAGCAGCCAAGGCGGGGGGCGGGCTCCCAGGCGGACTGAAGCTTTCTTT
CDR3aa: CASSQGGGRAPRRTEAFF

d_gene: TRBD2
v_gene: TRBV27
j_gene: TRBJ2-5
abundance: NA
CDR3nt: TGTGCCAGCTGTCAAGCTAGCGGGAGGGCCGGGAAGACCCAGTACTTC
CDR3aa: CASCQASGRAGKTQYF

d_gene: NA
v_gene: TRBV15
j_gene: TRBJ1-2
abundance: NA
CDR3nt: TGTGCCACCAGCAGAGAGTCGGCAGGCTATGGCTACACCTTC
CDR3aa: CATSRESAGYGYTF

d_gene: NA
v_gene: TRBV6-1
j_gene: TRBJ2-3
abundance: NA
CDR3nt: TGTGCCAGCAGTGAAGCGGAGGAGGGGTCAGATACGCAGTATTTT
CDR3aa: CASSEAEEGSDTQYF

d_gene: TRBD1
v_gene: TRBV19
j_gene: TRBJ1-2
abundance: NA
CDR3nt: TGTGCCAGTAGCCTCGGGACAGCAGGCTACACCTTC
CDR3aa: CASSLGTAGYTF

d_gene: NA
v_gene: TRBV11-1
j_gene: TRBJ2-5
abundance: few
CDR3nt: TGTGCCAGCAGCCTACTCACAGGGCGTACGTACTTC
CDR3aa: CASSLLTGRTYF

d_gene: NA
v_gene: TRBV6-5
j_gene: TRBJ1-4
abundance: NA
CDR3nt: TGTGCCAGCAGTTACTTTGGCATCCAGGATGAAAAACTGTTTTTT
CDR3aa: CASSYFGIQDEKLFF

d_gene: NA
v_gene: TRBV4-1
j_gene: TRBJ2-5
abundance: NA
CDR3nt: TGCGCCAGCAGCCAATATAACTCCCAAGAGACCCAGTACTTC
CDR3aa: CASSQYNSQETQYF

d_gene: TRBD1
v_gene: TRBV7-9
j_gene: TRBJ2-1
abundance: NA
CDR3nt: TGTGCCAGCAGCCCGGGACAGACCTACAATGAGCAGTTCTTC
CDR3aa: CASSPGQTYNEQFF

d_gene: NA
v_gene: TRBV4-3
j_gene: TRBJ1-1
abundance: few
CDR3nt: TGCGCCAGCAGCCCCGGGAACACTGAAGCTTTCTTT
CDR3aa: CASSPGNTEAFF

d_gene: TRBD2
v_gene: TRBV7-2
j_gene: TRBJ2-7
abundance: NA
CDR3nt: TGTGCCAGCAGCTTAAACGGGAGGGGGTACGAGCAGTACTTC
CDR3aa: CASSLNGRGYEQYF

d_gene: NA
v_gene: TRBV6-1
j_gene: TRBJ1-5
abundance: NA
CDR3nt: TGTGCCAGCAATGCGGTCCGTCAGCCCCAGCATTTT
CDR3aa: CASNAVRQPQHF

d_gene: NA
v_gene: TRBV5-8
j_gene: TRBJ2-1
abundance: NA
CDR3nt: TGTGCCAGCAGCTTTTCTAATGAGCAGTTCTTC
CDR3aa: CASSFSNEQFF

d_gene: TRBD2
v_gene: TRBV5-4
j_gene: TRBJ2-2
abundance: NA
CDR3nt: TGTGCCAGCAGCTTAAAAAGCGGGGCTTTCGCGAACACCGGGGAGCTGTTTTTT
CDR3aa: CASSLKSGAFANTGELFF

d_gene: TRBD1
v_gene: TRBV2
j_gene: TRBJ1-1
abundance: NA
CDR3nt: TGTGCCAGCAGATGGACAGGGGGAAACACTGAAGCTTTCTTT
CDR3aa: CASRWTGGNTEAFF

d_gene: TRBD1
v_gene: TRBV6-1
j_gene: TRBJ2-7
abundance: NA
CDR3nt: TGTGCCAGCAGTGAAGCCGGGACAGGGGACTACGAGCAGTACTTC
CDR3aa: CASSEAGTGDYEQYF

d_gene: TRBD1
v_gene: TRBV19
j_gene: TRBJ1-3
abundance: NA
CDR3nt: TGTGCCAGTACCCCCCTCAGGGGGCGCGATGGAAACACCATATATTTT
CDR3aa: CASTPLRGRDGNTIYF

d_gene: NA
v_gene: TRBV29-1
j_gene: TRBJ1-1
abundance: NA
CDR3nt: TGCAGCGTTGATGAGGGAGCTTTCTTT
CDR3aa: CSVDEGAFF

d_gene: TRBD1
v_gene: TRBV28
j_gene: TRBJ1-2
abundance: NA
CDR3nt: TGTGCCAGCAGTTTAGACAGGGGCTATGGCTACACCTTC
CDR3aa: CASSLDRGYGYTF

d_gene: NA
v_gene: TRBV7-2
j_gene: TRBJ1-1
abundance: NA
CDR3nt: TGTGCCAGCAGCTTATATGGACACTTGAACACTGAAGCTTTCTTT
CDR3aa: CASSLYGHLNTEAFF

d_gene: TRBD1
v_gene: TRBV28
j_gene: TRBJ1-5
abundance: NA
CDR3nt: TGTGCCAGCAACCACCCTGGGACAGGTAATCAGCCCCAGCATTTT
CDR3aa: CASNHPGTGNQPQHF

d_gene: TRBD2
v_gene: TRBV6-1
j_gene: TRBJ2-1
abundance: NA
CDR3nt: TGTGCCAGCAGCACCGGGACTAGCGGGAGTAATGAGCAGTTCTTC
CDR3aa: CASSTGTSGSNEQFF

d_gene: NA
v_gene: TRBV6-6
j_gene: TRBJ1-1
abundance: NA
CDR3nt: TGTGCCAGCAGTTTGGGGGGAACAGCGAACACTGAAGCTTTCTTT
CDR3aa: CASSLGGTANTEAFF

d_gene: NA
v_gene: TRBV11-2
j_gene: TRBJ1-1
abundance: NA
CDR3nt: TGTGCCAGCAGCTCAGCGGGACGGCCGAACACTGAAGCTTTCTTT
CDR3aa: CASSSAGRPNTEAFF

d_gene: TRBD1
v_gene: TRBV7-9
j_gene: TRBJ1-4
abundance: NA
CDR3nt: TGTGCCAGCAGCGGGGACAGGGGACAAAAACTGTTTTTT
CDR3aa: CASSGDRGQKLFF

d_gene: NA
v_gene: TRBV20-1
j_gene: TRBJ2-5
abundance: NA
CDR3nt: TGCAGTGCTTACGACCGGACACGGACGCACTTC
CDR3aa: CSAYDRTRTHF